The sequence of this TCR beta chain was determined in a study of shared clonotypes between healthy human individuals. Notes on the study in general: Shared across several donors were roughly 5% of the naive CD4 clonotypes. In contrast to clonotypes shared by all four donors, non-shared clonotypes had lower generation probabilities.

In the case of this clone: Its antigen is currently unknown.

Per the authors' pipeline: ImmunoSEQ sequences covered only the junction and lacked quality scores; filtering therefore differed. The data were produced by immunoSEQ multiplex PCR, yet TCRdb's version contains in-frame clones alone and is incomplete. D and trimming were read from the DNA, whereas the V and J calls and clone size are those reported in that table. The sample contains hundreds of thousands of clones, 95% to 97% of which appear only once. A CD45RA+ naive subset and a CD45RA-negative memory subset were split from CD4+ cells. Sequenced input: naive CD4+ T cells sorted from blood. Subset of the sample: CD45RA+ positively selected. The sequence was collected from a woman younger than 45 in good health.

This CDR3 is CASSFAGSADTQYF. The CDR3 bases are TGTGCCAGCAGTTTTGCGGGCTCCGCAGATACGCAGTATTTT. This chain connects TRBV27 to TRBJ2-3; tentative D call: TRBD2 (5 bases). The CDR3 is made up of 14 amino acids. Germline V gene sequence: CDR1 MNHEY, CDR2 SMNVEV (reference sequence). V shed 3 bases and J shed 4 bases, with 11 bases lying between them.